This T cell receptor beta chain appears in the sequencing data of a study of cytomegalovirus exposure and HLA in healthy donors. Background on the study: Later, an analysis reported that the approximately 120 validation repertoires had used the same platform as the approximately 660 first-cohort repertoires. General observations from the study: A later analysis found first-cohort TCR clusters tended to co-occur in the approximately 110 validation repertoires.

A note on this clone: As yet, its antigen is unknown.

Germline CDR1 LNHDA, CDR2 SQIVND (reference sequence). This CDR3 contains 14 residues. The protocol was immunoSEQ multiplex PCR, while the TCRdb copy is restricted to in-frame clones and leaves out a portion. The sample records roughly 180,000 clones, approximately 84% being singletons. The clonotype comes from a man younger than 30 in good health and CMV-seropositive. The chain carries TRBV19 and TRBJ2-5; the D gene is possibly TRBD1 (6 bases). The sample comprised PBMCs. CDR3 DNA sequence: TGTGCGGCTCGGGGCAGGGGTAACCAAGAGACCCAGTACTTC. Protein: CAARGRGNQETQYF.